The entry below describes one T cell receptor (beta chain). The antigen is unknown. Trimming shortened V by 1 base and J by 9 bases, and 5 bases separated the two germline ends. Germline-derived CDR1 and CDR2 are SGHDT and YYEEEE. This CDR3 is 11 amino acids long. This specimen belongs to a study of beta chain features in type 1 diabetes. All of the isolated RNA was reverse transcribed, so expressed TCRB transcripts were sequenced. This table comes from immunoSEQ multiplex PCR, and its TCRdb copy is limited to in-frame clones, with some not included. The sample holds around 250,000 clones, over 12% seen once. General study findings and limits: Sequencing of cDNA might inflate the share of cells that strongly express TCR.

This sequence joins TRBV5-6 and TRBJ2-1; D uncertain. Material for sequencing was naive CD4+ T cells from blood. The sequence derives from a woman between 40 and 55 years old in good health. CDR3 protein: CASSLSREQFF. Here the CDR3 DNA reads TGTGCCAGCAGCTTGTCTCGTGAGCAGTTCTTC.